This is a list of T cell receptor beta chains from one sample in a study of blood T cell repertoires in COVID-19. Here immunoSEQ multiplex PCR was the method, and the copy in TCRdb shows in-frame clones only, minus some. The table has over 100,000 clones, about 83% seen once. The sample was PBMCs or T cells enriched from blood (not recorded which). Source of these receptors: a woman in her twenties or thirties who had recovered from COVID-19. Both conserved end residues are part of each CDR3. A D gene is named only where the DNA matches it firmly. Size tells how often a clone was seen (once, few, many) or the class of an expanded clone, and some rows leave it out.

abundance	j_gene	v_gene	d_gene	CDR3aa	CDR3nt
once	TRBJ1-1	TRBV3-1/TRBV3-2	.	CASSQGGRAEAFF	TGTGCCAGCAGCCAAGGAGGGCGGGCTGAAGCTTTCTTT
.	TRBJ2-7	TRBV4-2	.	CASSQNAKQYF	TGTGCCAGCAGCCAAAACGCGAAGCAGTACTTC
once	TRBJ2-7	TRBV18	TRBD1	CASSPSRDREYF	TGTGCCAGCTCACCATCCCGGGACAGGGAGTACTTC
.	TRBJ2-7	TRBV7-9	TRBD2	CASSFPGLVYEQYF	TGTGCCAGCAGCTTCCCGGGACTAGTCTACGAGCAGTACTTC
few	TRBJ2-7	TRBV30	TRBD2	CAWRASGGSGQYF	TGTGCCTGGAGGGCTAGCGGGGGGTCGGGGCAGTACTTC
.	TRBJ1-6	TRBV6-5	TRBD1	CASSYSTGRNNSPLHF	TGTGCCAGCAGTTACTCGACAGGGCGCAATAATTCACCCCTCCACTTT
once	TRBJ2-7	TRBV4-1	TRBD1	CASSRGQAAYEQYF	TGCGCCAGCAGCCGGGGACAGGCCGCCTACGAGCAGTACTTC
.	TRBJ2-1	TRBV5-1	TRBD2	CASSPGTSGPTRFF	TGCGCCAGCAGCCCCGGGACTAGCGGGCCTACAAGGTTCTTC
.	TRBJ1-2	TRBV25-1	.	CASRTGSYGYTF	TGTGCCAGCAGGACGGGATCTTATGGCTACACCTTC
.	TRBJ2-1	TRBV3-1/TRBV3-2	TRBD2	CASSRGVFSGSGNEQFF	TGTGCCAGCAGCCGGGGGGTTTTTAGCGGGAGTGGGAATGAGCAGTTCTTC
.	TRBJ1-5	TRBV5-8	TRBD1	CASSPGQGAFGNQPQHF	TGTGCCAGCAGCCCAGGACAGGGGGCGTTTGGCAATCAGCCCCAGCATTTT
.	TRBJ1-1	TRBV12-5	.	CASGLGVKAFF	TGTGCTAGTGGTTTGGGAGTTAAAGCTTTCTTT
.	TRBJ1-5	TRBV28	TRBD1	CAISDREGDQPQHF	TGTGCCATCTCTGACAGGGAAGGGGATCAGCCCCAGCATTTT
few	TRBJ2-7	TRBV7-2	TRBD1	CASSVRQGDNEQYF	TGTGCCAGCAGCGTCCGACAGGGAGACAACGAGCAGTACTTC
.	TRBJ2-1	TRBV18	.	CASSEKQVNEQFF	TGTGCCAGCTCAGAGAAACAGGTCAATGAGCAGTTCTTC
.	TRBJ2-1	TRBV4-2	TRBD2	CASSQEGEGTYNEQFF	TGTGCCAGCAGCCAAGAGGGGGAGGGTACATACAATGAGCAGTTCTTC
once	TRBJ2-3	TRBV11-1	.	CASSPRGSTDTQYF	TGTGCCAGCAGCCCCCGGGGGAGCACAGATACGCAGTATTTT
.	TRBJ2-7	TRBV6-5	TRBD2	CASSYAGTSYSYEQYF	TGTGCCAGCAGTTATGCCGGGACTAGCTACTCCTACGAGCAGTACTTC
.	TRBJ2-2	TRBV24-1	.	CATSGTGGKAGELFF	TGTGCCACCAGTGGTACCGGGGGAAAGGCCGGGGAGCTGTTTTTT
once	TRBJ1-1	TRBV19	.	CASSLRAAVTEAFF	TGTGCCAGTAGTCTGAGGGCTGCAGTCACTGAAGCTTTCTTT
.	TRBJ1-2	TRBV16	TRBD1	CASRGQGMAYGYTF	TGTGCCAGCAGGGGACAGGGGATGGCCTATGGCTACACCTTC
.	TRBJ1-4	TRBV10-3	TRBD1	CAISGTQQGAREKLFF	TGTGCCATCAGTGGGACCCAACAGGGGGCACGAGAAAAACTGTTTTTT
.	TRBJ2-7	TRBV28	.	CASSFAPDGTYEQYF	TGTGCCAGCAGTTTCGCCCCTGACGGGACCTACGAGCAGTACTTC
.	TRBJ1-4	TRBV5-1	.	CASSLVGSTNEKLFF	TGCGCCAGCAGCTTGGTCGGTTCTACTAATGAAAAACTGTTTTTT
.	TRBJ1-2	TRBV7-2	.	CASSLSGGYTF	TGTGCCAGCAGCTTATCCGGGGGCTACACCTTC
.	TRBJ2-7	TRBV5-6	.	CASSLTTGAGEQYF	TGTGCCAGCAGCTTAACAACCGGAGCCGGCGAGCAGTACTTC
.	TRBJ2-3	TRBV4-3	TRBD1	CASSQGRDRGLVSTDTQYF	TGCGCCAGCAGCCAAGGCCGGGACAGGGGGCTCGTAAGCACAGATACGCAGTATTTT
.	TRBJ2-7	TRBV5-1	TRBD1	CASSFKTGGSYEQYF	TGCGCCAGCAGCTTTAAAACAGGGGGCTCCTACGAGCAGTACTTC
.	TRBJ1-2	TRBV5-4	.	CASSPGSLGGYGYTF	TGTGCCAGCAGCCCCGGGTCCTTAGGAGGCTATGGCTACACCTTC
.	TRBJ2-6	TRBV28	.	CASSSLSGANVLTF	TGTGCCAGCTCCTCTCTCTCTGGGGCCAACGTCCTGACTTTC
.	TRBJ2-7	TRBV30	TRBD1	CAWVGTGRPYEQYF	TGTGCCTGGGTCGGGACAGGGCGACCCTACGAGCAGTACTTC
.	TRBJ2-1	TRBV5-8	TRBD1	CASSLARGTNSNEQFF	TGTGCCAGCAGCTTGGCCAGGGGGACAAACAGCAATGAGCAGTTCTTC
few	TRBJ2-7	TRBV3-1/TRBV3-2	.	CASSQTGRVTYEQYF	TGTGCCAGCAGCCAAACCGGGCGGGTTACCTACGAGCAGTACTTC
.	TRBJ2-2	TRBV14	.	CASRLAPNTGELFF	TGTGCCAGCCGTCTAGCGCCCAACACCGGGGAGCTGTTTTTT
.	TRBJ1-1	TRBV9	.	CASSVIGDTEAFF	TGTGCCAGCAGCGTAATTGGAGACACTGAAGCTTTCTTT
.	TRBJ2-7	TRBV3-1/TRBV3-2	.	CASSRVSGAGQYF	TGTGCCAGCAGCCGGGTTAGCGGAGCGGGGCAGTACTTC
.	TRBJ2-5	TRBV28	.	CASLARGAETQYF	TGTGCCAGCCTGGCCCGCGGGGCGGAGACCCAGTACTTC
.	TRBJ1-6	TRBV5-6	TRBD1	CASSLSGGGHSPLHF	TGTGCCAGCAGCTTATCAGGGGGAGGTCATTCACCCCTCCACTTT
.	TRBJ1-1	TRBV7-9	.	CASTRGLRGFAFF	TGTGCCAGCACTCGCGGCCTTCGGGGGTTTGCTTTCTTT
.	TRBJ2-2	TRBV7-8	.	CASSLFRRANTGELFF	TGTGCCAGCAGCTTATTTCGGCGGGCGAACACCGGGGAGCTGTTTTTT
.	TRBJ2-1	TRBV6-5	TRBD2	CASSYVGRGNEQFF	TGTGCCAGCAGTTACGTCGGGAGGGGCAATGAGCAGTTCTTC
.	TRBJ2-1	TRBV4-3	TRBD2	CASSQGTSSYNEQFF	TGCGCCAGCAGCCAAGGGACTAGCTCCTACAATGAGCAGTTCTTC
.	TRBJ1-1	TRBV28	.	CASSFASASGRSFF	TGTGCCAGCAGTTTTGCCTCAGCCTCGGGGAGGTCTTTCTTT
few	TRBJ1-2	TRBV5-4	TRBD1	CASSFDRVYGYTF	TGTGCCAGCAGCTTCGACAGGGTCTATGGCTACACCTTC
.	TRBJ1-6	TRBV6-5	TRBD1	CASSWTGPDYNSPLHF	TGTGCCAGCAGTTGGACAGGCCCCGACTATAATTCACCCCTCCACTTT
.	TRBJ2-4	TRBV6-5	.	CASTSELAKNIQYF	TGTGCCAGCACCTCGGAGCTAGCCAAAAACATTCAGTACTTC
.	TRBJ2-3	TRBV7-9	TRBD1	CASSTSGQGTQYF	TGTGCCAGCAGCACCTCGGGACAGGGAACGCAGTATTTT
.	TRBJ2-1	TRBV4-2	TRBD2	CASSQDGLAGSDEQFF	TGTGCCAGCAGCCAAGATGGGCTAGCGGGAAGTGATGAGCAGTTCTTC
.	TRBJ1-5	TRBV19	TRBD1	CASSRDRTRRSNQPQHF	TGTGCCAGTAGCCGGGACAGGACCCGCCGTAGCAATCAGCCCCAGCATTTT
.	TRBJ2-1	TRBV7-2	.	CASSLVSASYNEQFF	TGTGCCAGCAGCTTAGTGTCAGCGTCCTACAATGAGCAGTTCTTC
.	TRBJ2-1	TRBV4-2	.	CASSLRLAAHEQFF	TGTGCCAGCAGCCTCCGATTAGCAGCTCATGAGCAGTTCTTC